The 5 T cell receptor beta chains in this list originate from one sample, sequenced in a study of identical twins. TCRdb redid the calling of the 5' RACE reads with MiXCR, one entry per CDR3 protein. Of more than 400,000 distinct CDR3 sequences listed, 12% to 15% are singletons. In addition, the sample was reused for a study of yellow fever vaccine responses in identical twins.

The sample taken for sequencing was CD4+ T cells sorted from blood. Receptors were obtained from a woman under 30 in good health.

This clonotype was counted a few times. V and J are TRBV19 and TRBJ2-1; 10 nucleotides agree with TRBD2. The V gene end was trimmed by 3 bases and the J gene end by 14 bases; junction bases not matched to a gene: 10. The germline gives CDR1 LNHDA, CDR2 SQIVND (reference sequence). CDR3 size: 14 residues. CDR3 sequence reads: CASSMVSGRASEFF. As DNA, the CDR3 is TGTGCCAGTAGTATGGTCAGCGGGAGGGCCTCAGAGTTCTTC. The variable domain in full, with the rest retrieved from reference TRBV19 and TRBJ2-1, is DGGITQSPKYLFRKEGQNVTLSCEQNLNHDAMYWYRQDPGQGLRLIYYSQIVNDFQKGDIAEGYSVSREKKESFPLTVTSAQKNPTAFYLCASSMVSGRASEFFGPGTRLTVL.

The chain joins TRBV6-2 or TRBV6-3 to TRBJ2-2; no definite D call. Germline CDR1 and CDR2: MNHEY and SVGEGT. The CDR3 has 15 residues. The V and J ends lost 4 bases and 4 bases respectively, with 13 bases between them. The CDR3 protein is CASSLLPVATGELFF. In DNA form, the CDR3 reads TGTGCCAGCAGTTTACTCCCGGTAGCCACCGGGGAGCTGTTTTTT.

This clonotype showed up just a few times. The chain recombines TRBV28 with TRBJ2-5; 11 nucleotides match TRBD2. With 6 bases clipped from V and 4 bases from J, the junction kept 13 bases outside the gene matches. Looked up from germline, CDR1 is MDHEN and CDR2 is SYDVKM. The CDR3 sequence is 17 residues long. CDR3 in DNA: TGTGCCAGCAGCCACCTTGTCACTAGCGGGAGAAGAGAGACCCAGTACTTC. This translates into CASSHLVTSGRRETQYF.

This clonotype was found a few times. The chain couples TRBV20-1 to TRBJ2-5, with TRBD1 matching over 7 bases. Germline lookup yields CDR1 DFQATT and CDR2 SNEGSKA (reference sequence). V was clipped by 4 bases and J by 1 base; unmatched bases: 18. The CDR3 has 18 amino acids. CDR3 DNA: TGCAGTGCTAACGGCCGTTTGATTCCGGACAGGAGCCAAGAGACCCAGTACTTC. Encoded protein: CSANGRLIPDRSQETQYF.

The genes are TRBV10-3 and TRBJ2-3, with 8 positions matching TRBD1. The CDR3 is 12 residues long. The germline V gene encodes CDR1 ENHRY and CDR2 SYGVKD. Trimming cost V 5 bases and J 9 bases; bases outside gene matches: 4. CDR3 bases: TGTGCCATCAGTAATACAGGGGGGACGCAGTATTTT. Translating gives CAISNTGGTQYF.